These T cell receptor beta chains were read from a single sample in a study of cytomegalovirus exposure and HLA in healthy donors. The assay was immunoSEQ multiplex PCR, and TCRdb's table has in-frame clones only and misses some. The sample lists 110,000 to 150,000 clones, more than 8% occurring once. The specimen was PBMCs. These receptors were taken from a man aged 45 to 65 in good health and CMV-seronegative. Both conserved end residues are part of each CDR3. A D gene is named only where the DNA matches it firmly. Not every row has a clone size; where given, it reads once, few, many or a size class.

. | TRBJ2-2 | TRBV7-9 | . | TGTGCCAGCAGCTTATCAGGAACGAACACCGGGGAGCTGTTTTTT | CASSLSGTNTGELFF
TRBD1 | TRBJ1-4 | TRBV2 | . | TGTGCCAGCAGTCAGACAGGGCGGAAACTGTTTTTT | CASSQTGRKLFF
TRBD1 | TRBJ1-2 | TRBV5-4 | . | TGTGCCAGCAGCAGCCAACAGGGGACCTATGGCTACACCTTC | CASSSQQGTYGYTF
TRBD1 | TRBJ1-1 | TRBV19 | few | TGTGCCAGTAGTATCGGGGACAGCCGTTGGACTGAAGCTTTCTTT | CASSIGDSRWTEAFF
. | TRBJ1-3 | TRBV11-2 | . | TGTGCCAGCAGCTTAGTTACAGGGACGCCAGGAAACACCATATATTTT | CASSLVTGTPGNTIYF
TRBD2 | TRBJ2-3 | TRBV10-1 | few | TGCGCCAGCAGTGCGACGGGACTACACGCTAGCACAGATACGCAGTATTTT | CASSATGLHASTDTQYF
. | TRBJ2-1 | TRBV4-1 | . | TGCGCCAGCAGCCAAGAGGTGGCCAGGGTCGCTGAGCAGTTCTTC | CASSQEVARVAEQFF
TRBD1 | TRBJ2-2 | TRBV7-2 | . | TGTGCCAGCAGCTTCCGGGACAGGGGTTACGCCGGGGAGCTGTTTTTT | CASSFRDRGYAGELFF
TRBD2 | TRBJ2-3 | TRBV7-3 | few | TGTGCCAGCAGCACCACGGGGGGAACAGATACGCAGTATTTT | CASSTTGGTDTQYF
. | TRBJ2-2 | TRBV6-5 | many | TGTGCCAGCAGGGGTGTTAGCGCGAACACCGGGGAGCTGTTTTTT | CASRGVSANTGELFF
. | TRBJ2-2 | TRBV11-2 | few | TGTGCCAGCAGGGAAGTAAGGCAGGCTGGCACCGGGGAGCTGTTTTTT | CASREVRQAGTGELFF
. | TRBJ1-2 | TRBV30 | few | TGTGCCTGGAATCCCAGGGCCGACTACACCTTC | CAWNPRADYTF
. | TRBJ2-7 | TRBV7-2 | few | TGTGCCAGCAGCTTAGAGGCGGCCGTATGGAACGAGCAGTACTTC | CASSLEAAVWNEQYF
TRBD1 | TRBJ2-7 | TRBV2 | few | TGTGCCAGCACTCGGGACAGGGTGAAAGAGCAGTACTTC | CASTRDRVKEQYF
. | TRBJ1-2 | TRBV27 | few | TGTGCCAGCATAGGCGGCTACTATGGCTACACCTTC | CASIGGYYGYTF